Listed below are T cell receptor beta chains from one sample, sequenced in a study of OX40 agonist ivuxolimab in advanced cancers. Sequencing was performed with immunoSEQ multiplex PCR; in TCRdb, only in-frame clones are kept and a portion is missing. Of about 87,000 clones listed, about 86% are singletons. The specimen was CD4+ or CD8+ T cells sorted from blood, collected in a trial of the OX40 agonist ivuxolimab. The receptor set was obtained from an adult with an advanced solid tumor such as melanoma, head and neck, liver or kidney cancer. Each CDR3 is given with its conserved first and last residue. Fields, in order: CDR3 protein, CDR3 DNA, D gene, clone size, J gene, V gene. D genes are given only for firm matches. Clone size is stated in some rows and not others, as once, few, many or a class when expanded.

CASSIGRGANYGYTF	TGTGCCAGTAGTATCGGCAGGGGAGCTAACTATGGCTACACCTTC	.	.	TRBJ1-2	TRBV19
CASSLSGTDTQYF	TGCGCCAGCAGCTTGTCCGGCACAGATACGCAGTATTTT	.	.	TRBJ2-3	TRBV5-1
CASSLGGRRNEQYF	TGTGCCAGCAGTTTAGGCGGGAGGCGGAACGAGCAGTACTTC	TRBD2	.	TRBJ2-7	TRBV27
CASSLDGGSGANVLTF	TGTGCCAGCAGCTTGGACGGGGGCTCTGGGGCCAACGTCCTGACTTTC	.	few	TRBJ2-6	TRBV5-4
CASSQEGTWGAGGRNEQFF	TGCGCCAGCAGCCAAGAGGGGACCTGGGGAGCGGGAGGGCGCAATGAGCAGTTCTTC	TRBD2	.	TRBJ2-1	TRBV4-1
CSARQGQGYTF	TGCAGTGCTAGACAGGGGCAGGGCTACACCTTC	.	.	TRBJ1-2	TRBV20-1
CASSFLTASGANVLTF	TGTGCCAGCAGCTTCTTGACAGCCTCTGGGGCCAACGTCCTGACTTTC	.	.	TRBJ2-6	TRBV11-2
CASSFSPAGGGNTIYF	TGCGCCAGCAGCTTCTCCCCAGCAGGGGGAGGAAACACCATATATTTT	TRBD1	.	TRBJ1-3	TRBV5-1
CASSGPGPHEQFF	TGCGCCAGCAGCGGGCCGGGTCCCCATGAGCAGTTCTTC	.	once	TRBJ2-1	TRBV5-1
CASSRGQGGSYNEQFF	TGTGCCAGCTCTCGCGGACAGGGGGGGTCCTACAATGAGCAGTTCTTC	TRBD1	.	TRBJ2-1	TRBV18
CATKRTESTDTQYF	TGTGCCACCAAGAGGACGGAGAGCACAGATACGCAGTATTTT	.	.	TRBJ2-3	TRBV6-5
CASSYLSGSSYEQYF	TGCGCCAGCAGCTACTTAAGCGGGAGCTCCTACGAGCAGTACTTC	TRBD2	.	TRBJ2-7	TRBV4-1
CASTNVAGPSTDTQYF	TGCGCCAGCACCAACGTGGCGGGCCCTAGCACAGATACGCAGTATTTT	.	.	TRBJ2-3	TRBV5-1
CASSGGDLSLYGYTF	TGTGCCAGCAGCGGGGGGGACCTCAGCCTCTATGGCTACACCTTC	.	.	TRBJ1-2	TRBV9
CATSRDRGGAGTEAFF	TGTGCCACCAGCAGAGATCGAGGGGGCGCGGGCACTGAAGCTTTCTTT	TRBD1	.	TRBJ1-1	TRBV15
CASSLKTISGANVLTF	TGTGCCAGCAGCTTAAAGACCATCTCTGGGGCCAACGTCCTGACTTTC	.	once	TRBJ2-6	TRBV28
CAWSVGGAGETQYF	TGTGCCTGGAGTGTAGGGGGGGCGGGAGAGACCCAGTACTTC	.	.	TRBJ2-5	TRBV30
CASSYRGGTEAFF	TGTGCCAGCAGTTACAGGGGAGGCACTGAAGCTTTCTTT	TRBD1	.	TRBJ1-1	TRBV7-9
CASWLSTGDGYTF	TGTGCCAGTTGGCTATCGACAGGGGATGGCTACACCTTC	TRBD1	once	TRBJ1-2	TRBV27
CASSPRVSSGRDNEQFF	TGCGCCAGCAGCCCGAGGGTCTCTAGCGGGAGGGACAATGAGCAGTTCTTC	TRBD2	.	TRBJ2-1	TRBV5-1
CASSGLAGGRTGELFF	TGTGCCAGCAGTGGGCTAGCGGGAGGGCGCACCGGGGAGCTGTTTTTT	TRBD2	.	TRBJ2-2	TRBV2
CASSLDRVNTEAFF	TGTGCCAGCAGTCTTGACAGGGTAAACACTGAAGCTTTCTTT	TRBD1	.	TRBJ1-1	TRBV5-6
CASSLNRKGGEKLFF	TGTGCCAGCAGTTTGAACAGGAAAGGAGGGGAAAAACTGTTTTTT	.	.	TRBJ1-4	TRBV28
CASSQDWGYTEAFF	TGCGCCAGCAGCCAAGATTGGGGGTACACTGAAGCTTTCTTT	.	.	TRBJ1-1	TRBV4-3